Listed below are T cell receptor beta chains from one sample, sequenced in a study of blood T cell repertoires in COVID-19. Only in-frame clones appear in the TCRdb table, and some are missing; sequencing was by immunoSEQ multiplex PCR. The table records roughly 300,000 clones, about 90% of them present only once. Input material: PBMCs or T cells enriched from blood (not recorded which). These receptors were collected from a woman in her 30s who had recovered from COVID-19. Both conserved end residues are trimmed from each CDR3. Only part of the rows carry a size: once, few, many, or a class if the clone is expanded.

>TRBV30|-|TRBJ1-2
AWSARPRLANYGYT
>TRBV27|few|TRBJ1-4
ASSLWAGQGVATNEKLF
>TRBV19|once|TRBJ1-1
ASSRDYSLGAF
>TRBV19|once|TRBJ1-1
ASSTGTGADTEAF
>TRBV18|-|TRBJ1-6
ASSPSRGDSPLH
>TRBV6-5|-|TRBJ2-2
ASSQGGRELF
>TRBV6-5|-|TRBJ2-7
ASSRDRGNYEQY
>TRBV10-3|-|TRBJ1-4
AISEEAPAGEKLF
>TRBV7-2|once|TRBJ1-3
ASSFKSSGNTIY
>TRBV7-8|-|TRBJ1-2
ASSFGTVNYGYT
>TRBV7-2|-|TRBJ1-1
ASSSPGTMNTEAF
>TRBV6-1|-|TRBJ2-1
ASSEQPGRNEQF
>TRBV21-1|-|TRBJ2-7
ASSKPGQGYVSYEQY
>TRBV5-4|-|TRBJ1-1
ASSPGGGLFEAF
>TRBV24-1|-|TRBJ2-3
ATSDVNTDTQY
>TRBV19|few|TRBJ2-7
ASSAGLAGGAYEQY